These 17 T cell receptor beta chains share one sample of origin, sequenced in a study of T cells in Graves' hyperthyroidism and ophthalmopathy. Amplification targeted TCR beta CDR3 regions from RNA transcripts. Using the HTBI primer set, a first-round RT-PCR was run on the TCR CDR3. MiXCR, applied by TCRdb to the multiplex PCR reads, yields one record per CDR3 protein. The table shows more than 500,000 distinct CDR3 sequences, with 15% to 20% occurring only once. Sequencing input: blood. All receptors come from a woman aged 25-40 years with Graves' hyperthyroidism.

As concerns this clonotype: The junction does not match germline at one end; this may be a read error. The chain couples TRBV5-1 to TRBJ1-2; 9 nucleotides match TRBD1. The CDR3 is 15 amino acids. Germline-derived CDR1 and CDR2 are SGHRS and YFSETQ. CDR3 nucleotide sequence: TGTGCCAGCAGCTTGGGGTTAGGGACAGGGTATGGCTACACCTTC. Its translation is CASSLGLGTGYGYTF.

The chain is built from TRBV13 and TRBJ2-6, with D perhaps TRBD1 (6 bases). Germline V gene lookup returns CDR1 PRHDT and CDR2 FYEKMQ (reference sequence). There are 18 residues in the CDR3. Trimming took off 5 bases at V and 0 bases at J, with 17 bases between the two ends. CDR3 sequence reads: CASSAGAGGDSGANVLTF. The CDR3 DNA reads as TGTGCCAGCAGCGCAGGGGCAGGCGGAGACTCTGGGGCCAACGTCCTGACTTTC.

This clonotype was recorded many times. For the CDR3, the DNA is TGTGCCAGCAGTTTATGGTCCCGGGCCGCGAACACCGGGGAGCTGTTTTTT. Its protein is CASSLWSRAANTGELFF. This rearrangement joins TRBV28 to TRBJ2-2, with D unclear. There are 17 residues in the CDR3. V lost 0 bases and J lost 0, with 11 bases in between. Germline V gene data show CDR1 as MDHEN and CDR2 as SYDVKM.

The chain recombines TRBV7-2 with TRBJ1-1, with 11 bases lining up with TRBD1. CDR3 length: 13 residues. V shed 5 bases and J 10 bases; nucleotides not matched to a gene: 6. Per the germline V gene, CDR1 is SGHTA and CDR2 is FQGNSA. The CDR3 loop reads CASSPGQGVPAFF. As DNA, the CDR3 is TGTGCCAGCAGCCCGGGACAGGGGGTCCCAGCTTTCTTT.

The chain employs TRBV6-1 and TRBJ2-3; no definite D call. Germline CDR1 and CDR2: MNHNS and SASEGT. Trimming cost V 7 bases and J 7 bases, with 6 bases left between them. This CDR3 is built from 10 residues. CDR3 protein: CASTLNTQYF. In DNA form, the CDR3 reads TGTGCCAGCACCTTAAATACGCAGTATTTT.

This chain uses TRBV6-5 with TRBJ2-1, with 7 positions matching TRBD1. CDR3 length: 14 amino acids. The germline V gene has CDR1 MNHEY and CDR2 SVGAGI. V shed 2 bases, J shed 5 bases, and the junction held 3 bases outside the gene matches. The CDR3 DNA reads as TGTGCCAGCAGTTACGGGACAGTCGACAATGAGCAGTTCTTC. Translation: CASSYGTVDNEQFF.

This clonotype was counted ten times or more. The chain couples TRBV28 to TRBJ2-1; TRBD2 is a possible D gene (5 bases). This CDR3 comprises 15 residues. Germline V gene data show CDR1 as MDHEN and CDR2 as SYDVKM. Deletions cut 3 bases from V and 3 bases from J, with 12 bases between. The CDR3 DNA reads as TGTGCCAGCAGTTTTAAGGAACGGGGCTACAATGAGCAGTTCTTC. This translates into CASSFKERGYNEQFF.

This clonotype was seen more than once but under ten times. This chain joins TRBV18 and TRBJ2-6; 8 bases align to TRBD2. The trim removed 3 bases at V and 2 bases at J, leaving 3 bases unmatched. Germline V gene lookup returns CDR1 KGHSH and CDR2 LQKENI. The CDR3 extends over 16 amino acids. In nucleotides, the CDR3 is TGTGCCAGCTCACCGATCGGGAGGGCTGGGGCCAACGTCCTGACTTTC. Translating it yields CASSPIGRAGANVLTF.

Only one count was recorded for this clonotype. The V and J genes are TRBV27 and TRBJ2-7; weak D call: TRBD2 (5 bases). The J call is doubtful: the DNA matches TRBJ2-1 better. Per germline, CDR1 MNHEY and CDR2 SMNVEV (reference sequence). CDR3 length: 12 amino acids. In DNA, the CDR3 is TGTGCCAGCAGTCTGACCGACTACGAGCAGTTCTTC. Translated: CASSLTDYEQFF.

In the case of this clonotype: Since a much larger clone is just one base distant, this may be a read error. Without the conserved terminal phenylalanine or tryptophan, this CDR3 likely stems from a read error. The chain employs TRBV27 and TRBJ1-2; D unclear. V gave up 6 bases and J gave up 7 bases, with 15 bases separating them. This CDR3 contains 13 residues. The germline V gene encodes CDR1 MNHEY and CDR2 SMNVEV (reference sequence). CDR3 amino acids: CASRPGPGIGYTL. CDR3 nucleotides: TGTGCCAGCAGACCCGGTCCGGGGATTGGCTACACCCTC.

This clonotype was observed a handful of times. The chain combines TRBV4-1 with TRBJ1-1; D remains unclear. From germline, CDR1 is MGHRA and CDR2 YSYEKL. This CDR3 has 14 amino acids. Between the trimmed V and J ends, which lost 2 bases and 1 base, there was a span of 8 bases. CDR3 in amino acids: CASSQFTSNTEAFF. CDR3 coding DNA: TGCGCCAGCAGCCAATTTACCTCGAACACTGAAGCTTTCTTT.

For the CDR3, the DNA is TGTGCCAGCAGTGAAGCGAGACTAACTATGAACACTGAAGCTTTCTTT. It translates to CASSEARLTMNTEAFF. This chain connects TRBV2 to TRBJ1-1; D uncertain. The CDR3 sequence is 16 residues long. Germline values: CDR1 SNHLY, CDR2 FYNNEI. The germline V and J ends were trimmed by 0 bases and 0 bases, with 11 bases remaining between them.

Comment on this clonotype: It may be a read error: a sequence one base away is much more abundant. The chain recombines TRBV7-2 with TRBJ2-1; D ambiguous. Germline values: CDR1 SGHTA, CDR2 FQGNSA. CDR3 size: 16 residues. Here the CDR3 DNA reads TGTGCCAGCAGCCGCGTAGGTAGGGCCTACTACAATGAGCAGTCCTTC. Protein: CASSRVGRAYYNEQSF.

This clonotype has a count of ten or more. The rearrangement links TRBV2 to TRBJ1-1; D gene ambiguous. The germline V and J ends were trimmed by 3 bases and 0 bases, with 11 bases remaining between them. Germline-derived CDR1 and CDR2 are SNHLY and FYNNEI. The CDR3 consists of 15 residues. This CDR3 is CASSERWVLNTEAFF. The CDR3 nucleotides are TGTGCCAGCAGTGAGAGGTGGGTTTTGAACACTGAAGCTTTCTTT. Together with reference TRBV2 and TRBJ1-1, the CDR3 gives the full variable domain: EPEVTQTPSHQVTQMGQEVILRCVPISNHLYFYWYRQILGQKVEFLVSFYNNEISEKSEIFDDQFSVERPDGSNFTLKIRSTKLEDSAMYFCASSERWVLNTEAFFGQGTRLTVV.

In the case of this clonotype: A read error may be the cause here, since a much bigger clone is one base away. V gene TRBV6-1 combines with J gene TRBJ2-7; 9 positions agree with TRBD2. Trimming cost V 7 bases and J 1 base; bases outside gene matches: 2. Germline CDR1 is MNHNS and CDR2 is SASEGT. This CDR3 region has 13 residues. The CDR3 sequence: CASTSGMSYEQYF. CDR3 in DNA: TGTGCCAGCACTAGCGGGATGTCCTACGAGCAGTACTTC.

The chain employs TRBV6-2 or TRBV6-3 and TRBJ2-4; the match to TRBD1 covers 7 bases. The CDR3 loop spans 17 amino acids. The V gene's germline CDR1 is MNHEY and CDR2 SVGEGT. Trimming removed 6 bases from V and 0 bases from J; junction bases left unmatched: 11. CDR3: CASSTYQQGIAKNIQYF. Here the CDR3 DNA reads TGTGCCAGCAGCACCTATCAACAGGGGATAGCCAAAAACATTCAGTACTTC.

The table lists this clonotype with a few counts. CDR3 sequence: CAWSPYKGAHYYEQFF. CDR3 in DNA: TGTGCCTGGAGTCCCTACAAGGGGGCCCATTACTATGAGCAGTTCTTC. The chain links TRBV30 to TRBJ2-1; 7 nucleotides line up with TRBD1. The J segment lost 8 bases and the V segment lost 2 bases, leaving 15 bases of the junction unmatched. CDR1 is GTSNPN, CDR2 SVGIG, per germline (reference sequence). The CDR3 has 16 amino acids.